The clone carrying this TCR beta chain was counted many times. What it binds is unknown. It was genomic DNA that served as the template for profiling TCR beta VDJ and CDR3. TCRdb fed the reads into MiXCR, producing one record per CDR3 protein. The table shows under 350,000 distinct CDR3 sequences, with 56% occurring only once. The CDR3 has 13 residues. Looked up from germline, CDR1 is SGHRS and CDR2 is YFSETQ. The germline V and J ends were trimmed by 3 bases and 7 bases, with 11 bases remaining between them. Only patients with CD8+CD57+ cell expansion on flow cytometry were chosen for sequencing. Patients had not yet gotten any therapy when their blood was taken for sampling. The data originate from a study of CD8+CD57+ T cells in acquired aplastic anemia. Study summary: DNA recovered from sorted CD4+ and CD8+ cells had a mean of approximately 3.2 ug.

Regarding the study as a whole: About 30 CD8+ CDR3 sequences occurred in both the patients and the controls.

The genes are TRBV5-1 and TRBJ2-1; D unclear. The sequenced material came from sorted CD4+, CD8+, or CD8+CD57+ T cells (not recorded which) from PBMCs. The source is a human donor with aplastic anemia. Written as DNA, the CDR3 is TGCGCCAGCAGCTCGACCCAGCGTAATGAGCAGTTCTTC. Translated, it gives CASSSTQRNEQFF.